This is a list of T cell receptor beta chains from one sample in a study of cytotoxic CD8 clonotypes in ibrutinib-treated CLL. Method: immunoSEQ multiplex PCR; TCRdb's copy keeps in-frame clones and lacks some. The table has about 74,000 clones, around 82% seen once. Sequencing was performed on PBMCs, taken at disease progression, from a patient treated with ibrutinib. All receptors come from a human donor with chronic lymphocytic leukemia. CDR3s include the opening cysteine and the closing phenylalanine or tryptophan. D genes are given only for firm matches. Clone sizes are given selectively: once, few, many, or a class where the clone is expanded.

J gene,V gene,D gene,clone size,CDR3 protein,CDR3 DNA
TRBJ2-7,TRBV20-1,-,-,CSATLVGEQYF,TGCAGTGCTACTTTAGTGGGGGAGCAGTACTTC
TRBJ2-7,TRBV9,TRBD1,-,CASSPGTGAHEQYF,TGTGCCAGCAGCCCCGGGACAGGGGCCCACGAGCAGTACTTC
TRBJ1-1,TRBV28,-,-,CASSLRSAGAYTEAFF,TGTGCCAGCAGTTTAAGGTCGGCAGGGGCGTACACTGAAGCTTTCTTT
TRBJ2-7,TRBV9,TRBD1,-,CASSSGQGSYEQYF,TGTGCCAGCAGCTCGGGACAGGGCTCCTACGAGCAGTACTTC
TRBJ1-2,TRBV6-1,-,-,CASIVGDGFDGYTF,TGTGCCAGCATAGTCGGGGACGGGTTCGATGGCTACACCTTC
TRBJ1-1,TRBV4-1,-,-,CASSQHRTRGTEAFF,TGCGCCAGCAGCCAACACAGGACCCGGGGGACTGAAGCTTTCTTT
TRBJ1-2,TRBV27,-,-,CASSLSWSQGYTF,TGTGCCAGCAGTTTATCGTGGTCCCAGGGCTACACCTTC
TRBJ2-5,TRBV4-2,TRBD2,-,CASSQLLAGGLQETQYF,TGTGCCAGCAGCCAATTACTAGCGGGAGGCCTACAAGAGACCCAGTACTTC
TRBJ2-6,TRBV4-1,TRBD1,-,CASSRDRGKRGANVLTF,TGCGCCAGCAGCCGGGACAGGGGGAAACGTGGGGCCAACGTCCTGACTTTC
TRBJ2-7,TRBV11-2,-,-,CASSPQGYEQYF,TGTGCCAGCAGCCCACAGGGTTACGAGCAGTACTTC
TRBJ2-7,TRBV5-6,-,-,CASSLFHEQYF,TGTGCCAGCAGCTTGTTCCACGAGCAGTACTTC
TRBJ2-7,TRBV27,-,-,CASSLRTHSYEQYF,TGTGCCAGCAGTTTGAGGACACACTCCTACGAGCAGTACTTC
TRBJ2-7,TRBV6-5,TRBD1,-,CASSPGQGSSYEQYF,TGTGCCAGCAGCCCAGGACAGGGGAGCTCCTACGAGCAGTACTTC
TRBJ2-3,TRBV2,-,-,CASSVTPDTQYF,TGTGCCAGCAGTGTTACCCCCGATACGCAGTATTTT
TRBJ1-2,TRBV6-1,-,-,CASSWARDGYTF,TGTGCCAGCAGTTGGGCGAGGGATGGCTACACCTTC
TRBJ1-5,TRBV10-2,-,-,CASRGEMSNQPQHF,TGCGCCAGCAGAGGGGAGATGAGCAATCAGCCCCAGCATTTT
TRBJ1-4,TRBV27,-,-,CASSSELATNEKLFF,TGTGCCAGCAGCTCTGAACTGGCAACTAATGAAAAACTGTTTTTT
TRBJ2-3,TRBV6-5,TRBD2,once,CASSYGLAGLEDTQYF,TGTGCCAGCAGTTACGGCCTAGCGGGGTTGGAAGATACGCAGTATTTT
TRBJ2-7,TRBV20-1,-,-,CSASLGDEQYF,TGCAGTGCTAGTTTGGGGGACGAGCAGTACTTC
TRBJ2-1,TRBV4-2,-,once,CASSQEYWDNEQFF,TGTGCCAGCAGCCAAGAATATTGGGACAATGAGCAGTTCTTC
TRBJ2-2,TRBV6-5,-,-,CASSQTGHTGELFF,TGTGCCAGCAGTCAGACAGGCCACACCGGGGAGCTGTTTTTT
TRBJ2-7,TRBV2,-,-,CASTWGGVSYEQYF,TGTGCCAGCACCTGGGGCGGGGTATCCTACGAGCAGTACTTC
TRBJ1-2,TRBV28,-,-,CASRSTGNGYTF,TGTGCCAGCAGATCCACAGGAAATGGCTACACCTTC
TRBJ1-1,TRBV18,-,-,CASSPPWSRETEAFF,TGTGCCAGCTCACCACCGTGGTCAAGGGAGACTGAAGCTTTCTTT
TRBJ1-2,TRBV27,-,-,CASSVAPGMINYGYTF,TGTGCCAGCAGCGTGGCACCCGGGATGATCAACTATGGCTACACCTTC
TRBJ2-1,TRBV5-1,-,-,CASSPALASYNEQFF,TGCGCCAGCAGCCCAGCGCTAGCCTCCTACAATGAGCAGTTCTTC
TRBJ1-2,TRBV5-7,-,-,CASSGPGHFYGYTF,TGTGCCAGCAGCGGACCGGGACATTTCTATGGCTACACCTTC
TRBJ1-2,TRBV21-1,-,once,CASSNAGTRHGYTF,TGTGCCAGCAGCAACGCCGGGACAAGACATGGCTACACCTTC
TRBJ2-7,TRBV5-1,TRBD1,-,CASSKATGTGWHEQYF,TGCGCCAGCAGCAAAGCCACCGGGACAGGGTGGCACGAGCAGTACTTC
TRBJ2-6,TRBV27,-,-,CASSRSGANVLTF,TGTGCCAGCTCGAGGTCTGGGGCCAACGTCCTGACTTTC
TRBJ1-2,TRBV20-1,-,once,CSAVVYGYTF,TGCAGTGCCGTCGTCTATGGCTACACCTTC
TRBJ1-3,TRBV11-3,-,-,CASSLSGNTIYF,TGTGCCAGCAGCTTATCTGGAAACACCATATATTTT
TRBJ1-1,TRBV5-6,-,few,CASSLGAVGTEAFF,TGTGCCAGCAGCTTGGGGGCAGTGGGTACTGAAGCTTTCTTT
TRBJ1-5,TRBV6-6,-,-,CASSYSGQRNQPQHF,TGTGCCAGCAGTTACTCGGGGCAGAGGAATCAGCCCCAGCATTTT
TRBJ1-1,TRBV6-1,-,-,CASSDAGEAFF,TGTGCCAGCAGCGACGCGGGTGAAGCTTTCTTT
TRBJ1-1,TRBV9,-,-,CASSVGGTGTAFF,TGTGCCAGCAGCGTTGGGGGAACAGGGACCGCTTTCTTT
TRBJ2-3,TRBV18,TRBD2,once,CASSRLAGGSTDTQYF,TGTGCCAGCTCTCGCTTAGCGGGGGGGAGCACAGATACGCAGTATTTT
TRBJ1-5,TRBV5-1,-,-,CASSLDGGNQPQHF,TGCGCCAGCAGCCTGGACGGTGGCAATCAGCCCCAGCATTTT
TRBJ1-3,TRBV13,-,-,CASSLGGSGNTIYF,TGTGCCAGCAGCCTGGGTGGCTCTGGAAACACCATATATTTT
TRBJ2-1,TRBV9,TRBD1,-,CASSVQGDYNEQFF,TGTGCCAGCAGCGTCCAGGGGGACTACAATGAGCAGTTCTTC
TRBJ2-7,TRBV27,-,-,CASSFGTAFYEQYF,TGTGCCAGCAGTTTCGGGACCGCCTTCTACGAGCAGTACTTC
TRBJ2-7,TRBV5-1,TRBD1,few,CASSLGTGQGAEQYF,TGCGCCAGCAGCCTAGGGACAGGGCAGGGGGCCGAGCAGTACTTC
TRBJ1-2,TRBV6-6,TRBD1,once,CASSKNTGDYGYTF,TGTGCCAGCAGCAAAAACACAGGGGACTATGGCTACACCTTC
TRBJ1-5,TRBV10-3,-,-,CAISESPRASQPQHF,TGTGCCATCAGTGAGTCCCCTCGGGCGAGTCAGCCCCAGCATTTT
TRBJ2-7,TRBV30,-,-,CAWGYAAYEQYF,TGTGCCTGGGGTTATGCCGCCTACGAGCAGTACTTC
TRBJ1-6,TRBV7-9,-,few,CASSFFGQIPSYNSPLHF,TGTGCCAGCAGCTTCTTCGGACAGATTCCCTCCTATAATTCACCCCTCCACTTT
TRBJ2-7,TRBV5-1,-,-,CASRDVYEQYF,TGCGCCAGCAGGGACGTCTACGAGCAGTACTTC
TRBJ1-5,TRBV5-8,-,-,CASSLELGKNQPQHF,TGTGCCAGCAGCTTGGAGTTAGGGAAGAACCAGCCCCAGCATTTT
TRBJ2-7,TRBV27,TRBD1,-,CASSRSGTGGYEQYF,TGTGCCAGCAGTAGGTCCGGGACAGGGGGCTACGAGCAGTACTTC
TRBJ1-2,TRBV2,TRBD1,-,CASGGWQGAGGYTF,TGTGCCAGCGGAGGCTGGCAGGGGGCTGGTGGCTACACCTTC
TRBJ1-4,TRBV23-1,-,-,CASRKGCDEKLFF,TGCGCCAGCAGGAAGGGTTGTGATGAAAAACTGTTTTTT
TRBJ2-3,TRBV30,TRBD2,-,CAWESGDTDTQYF,TGTGCCTGGGAGAGCGGGGACACAGATACGCAGTATTTT